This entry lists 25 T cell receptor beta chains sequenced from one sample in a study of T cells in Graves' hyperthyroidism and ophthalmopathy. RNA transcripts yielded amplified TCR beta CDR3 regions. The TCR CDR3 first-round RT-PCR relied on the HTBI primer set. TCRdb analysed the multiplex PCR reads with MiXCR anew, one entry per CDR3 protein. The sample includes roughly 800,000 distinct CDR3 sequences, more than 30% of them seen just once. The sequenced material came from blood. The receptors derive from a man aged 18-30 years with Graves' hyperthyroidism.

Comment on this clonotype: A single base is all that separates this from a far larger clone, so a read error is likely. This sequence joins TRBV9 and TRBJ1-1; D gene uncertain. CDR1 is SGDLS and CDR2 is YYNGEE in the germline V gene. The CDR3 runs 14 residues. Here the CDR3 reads CASSLGGPNTETFF. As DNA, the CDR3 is TGTGCCAGCAGCTTAGGAGGTCCGAACACTGAAACTTTCTTT.

CDR3 region: CASSKGQGRNEQYF. The CDR3, as DNA: TGTGCCAGCAGCAAGGGACAGGGAAGGAACGAGCAGTACTTC. The gene calls are TRBV12-3 or TRBV12-4 and TRBJ2-7; 9 bases map to TRBD1. CDR3 length: 14 amino acids. V shed 6 bases and J 5 bases; nucleotides not matched to a gene: 8.

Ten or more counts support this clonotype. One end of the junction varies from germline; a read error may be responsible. The CDR3 sequence: CASSPGTGNAGELFF. Written as DNA, the CDR3 is TGTGCCAGCAGCCCAGGGACAGGGAACGCCGGGGAGCTGTTTTTT. The chain joins TRBV7-9 to TRBJ2-2, with TRBD1 matching over 9 bases. Germline assignment: CDR1 SEHNR and CDR2 FQNEAQ (reference sequence). This CDR3 has 15 residues.

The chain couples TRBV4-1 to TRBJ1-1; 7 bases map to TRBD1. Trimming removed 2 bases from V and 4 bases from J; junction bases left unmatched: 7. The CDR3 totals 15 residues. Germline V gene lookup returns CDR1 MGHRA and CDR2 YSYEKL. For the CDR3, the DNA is TGCGCCAGCAGCCAATGGGGACAGCCGGGCACTGAAGCTTTCTTT. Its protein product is CASSQWGQPGTEAFF.

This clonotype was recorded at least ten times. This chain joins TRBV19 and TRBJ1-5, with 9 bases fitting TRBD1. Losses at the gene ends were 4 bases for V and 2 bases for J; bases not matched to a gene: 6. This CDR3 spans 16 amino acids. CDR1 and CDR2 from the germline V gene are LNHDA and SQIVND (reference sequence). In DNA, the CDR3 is TGTGCCAGTAGTACAGGGACAGGGAATGGCAATCAGCCCCAGCATTTT. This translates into CASSTGTGNGNQPQHF.

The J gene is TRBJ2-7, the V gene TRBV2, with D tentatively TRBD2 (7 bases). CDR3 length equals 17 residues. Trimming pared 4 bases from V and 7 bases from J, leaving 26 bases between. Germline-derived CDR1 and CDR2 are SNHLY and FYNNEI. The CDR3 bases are TGTGCCAGCAGTGTAAGAGGAGGCGGGGGCTCTACCGGGGAGCAGTACTTC. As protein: CASSVRGGGGSTGEQYF.

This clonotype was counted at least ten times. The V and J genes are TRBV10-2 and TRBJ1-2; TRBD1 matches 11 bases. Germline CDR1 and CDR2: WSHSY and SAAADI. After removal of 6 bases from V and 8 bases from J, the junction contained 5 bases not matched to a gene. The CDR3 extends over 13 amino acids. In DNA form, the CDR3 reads TGCGCCAGCAGCGCCGGGACAGGGGGAGGCTACACCTTC. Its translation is CASSAGTGGGYTF.

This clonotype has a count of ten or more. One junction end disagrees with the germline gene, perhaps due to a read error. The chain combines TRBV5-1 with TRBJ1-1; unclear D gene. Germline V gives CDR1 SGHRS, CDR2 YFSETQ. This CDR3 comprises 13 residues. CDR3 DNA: TGTGCCAGCAGCCCCGAGTTGAACACTGAAGCTTTCTTT. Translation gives CASSPELNTEAFF.

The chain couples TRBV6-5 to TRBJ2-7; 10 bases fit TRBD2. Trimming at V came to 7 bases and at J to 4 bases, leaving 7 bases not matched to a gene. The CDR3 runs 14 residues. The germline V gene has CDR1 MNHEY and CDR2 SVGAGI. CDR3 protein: CASNPSGSSYEQYF. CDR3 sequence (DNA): TGTGCCAGCAATCCTAGCGGGAGCTCGTACGAGCAGTACTTC.

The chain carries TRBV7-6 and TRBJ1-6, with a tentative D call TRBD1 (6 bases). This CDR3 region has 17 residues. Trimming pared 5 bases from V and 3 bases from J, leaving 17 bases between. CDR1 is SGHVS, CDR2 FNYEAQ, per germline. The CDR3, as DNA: TGTGCCAGCAGCCCGTCGGACAGTTTAATCTATAATTCACCCCTCCACTTT. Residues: CASSPSDSLIYNSPLHF.

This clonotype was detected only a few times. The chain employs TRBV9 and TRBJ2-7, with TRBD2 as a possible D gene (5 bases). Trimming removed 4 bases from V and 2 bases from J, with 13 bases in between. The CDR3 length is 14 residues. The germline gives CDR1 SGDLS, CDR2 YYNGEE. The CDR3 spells CASSLSGDTYEQYF. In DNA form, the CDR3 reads TGTGCCAGCAGCTTATCCGGGGATACCTACGAGCAGTACTTC. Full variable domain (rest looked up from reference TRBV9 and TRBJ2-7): DSGVTQTPKHLITATGQRVTLRCSPRSGDLSVYWYQQSLDQGLQFLIQYYNGEERAKGNILERFSAQQFPDLHSELNLSSLELGDSALYFCASSLSGDTYEQYFGPGTRLTVT.

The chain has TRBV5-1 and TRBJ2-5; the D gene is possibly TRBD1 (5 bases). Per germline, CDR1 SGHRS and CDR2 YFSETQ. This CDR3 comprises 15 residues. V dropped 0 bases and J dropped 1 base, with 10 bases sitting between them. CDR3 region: CASSLAGLPQETQYF. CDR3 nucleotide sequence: TGCGCCAGCAGCTTGGCAGGGCTACCCCAAGAGACCCAGTACTTC.

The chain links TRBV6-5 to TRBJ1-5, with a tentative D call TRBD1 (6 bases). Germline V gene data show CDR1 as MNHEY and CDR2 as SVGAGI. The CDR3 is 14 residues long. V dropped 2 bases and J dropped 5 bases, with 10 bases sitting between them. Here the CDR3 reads CASSYAGAYQPQHF. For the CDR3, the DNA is TGTGCCAGCAGTTACGCGGGGGCTTATCAGCCCCAGCATTTT.

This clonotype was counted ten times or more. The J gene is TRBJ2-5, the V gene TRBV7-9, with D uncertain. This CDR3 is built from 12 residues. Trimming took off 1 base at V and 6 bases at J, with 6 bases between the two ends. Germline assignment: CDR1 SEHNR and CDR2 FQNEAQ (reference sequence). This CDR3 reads CASSLVGQTQYF. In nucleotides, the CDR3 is TGTGCCAGCAGCTTAGTCGGTCAGACCCAGTACTTC.

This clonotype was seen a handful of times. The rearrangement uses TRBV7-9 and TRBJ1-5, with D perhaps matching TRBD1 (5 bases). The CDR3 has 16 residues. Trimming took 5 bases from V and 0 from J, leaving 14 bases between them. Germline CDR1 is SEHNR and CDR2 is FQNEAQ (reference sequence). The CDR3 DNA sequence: TGTGCCAGCAGCCGTGGGACCGGCAATAGCAATCAGCCCCAGCATTTT. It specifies CASSRGTGNSNQPQHF.

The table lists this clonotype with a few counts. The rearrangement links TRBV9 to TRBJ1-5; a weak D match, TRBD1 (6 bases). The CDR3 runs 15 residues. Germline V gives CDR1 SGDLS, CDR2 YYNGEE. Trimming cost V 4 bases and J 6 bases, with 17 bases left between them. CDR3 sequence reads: CASSLGGRDGQPQHF. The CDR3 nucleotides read TGTGCCAGCAGCCTTGGGGGCAGGGATGGTCAGCCCCAGCATTTT. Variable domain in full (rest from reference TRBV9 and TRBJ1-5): DSGVTQTPKHLITATGQRVTLRCSPRSGDLSVYWYQQSLDQGLQFLIQYYNGEERAKGNILERFSAQQFPDLHSELNLSSLELGDSALYFCASSLGGRDGQPQHFGDGTRLSIL.

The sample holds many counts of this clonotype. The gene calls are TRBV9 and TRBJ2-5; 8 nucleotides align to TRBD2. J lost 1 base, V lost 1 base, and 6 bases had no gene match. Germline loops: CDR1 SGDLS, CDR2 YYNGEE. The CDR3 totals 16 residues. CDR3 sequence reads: CASSVSGTSGQETQYF. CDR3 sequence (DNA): TGTGCCAGCAGCGTAAGCGGTACTAGCGGCCAAGAGACCCAGTACTTC. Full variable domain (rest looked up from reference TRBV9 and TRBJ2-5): DSGVTQTPKHLITATGQRVTLRCSPRSGDLSVYWYQQSLDQGLQFLIQYYNGEERAKGNILERFSAQQFPDLHSELNLSSLELGDSALYFCASSVSGTSGQETQYFGPGTRLLVL.

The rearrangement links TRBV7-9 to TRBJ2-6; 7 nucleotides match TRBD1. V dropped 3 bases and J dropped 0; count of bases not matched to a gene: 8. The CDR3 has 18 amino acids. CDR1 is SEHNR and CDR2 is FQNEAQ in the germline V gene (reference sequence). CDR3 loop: CASSFTTGTDSGANVLTF. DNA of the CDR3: TGTGCCAGCAGCTTTACGACAGGGACAGACTCTGGGGCCAACGTCCTGACTTTC.

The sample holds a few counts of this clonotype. This CDR3 is CASSVSGTESSYEQYF. In DNA form, the CDR3 reads TGTGCCAGCAGCGTATCTGGGACAGAAAGCTCCTACGAGCAGTACTTC. This chain links TRBV9 with TRBJ2-7; 7 bases fit TRBD1. This CDR3 comprises 16 residues. The V segment lost 1 base and the J segment 0 bases; nucleotides outside the gene matches: 7. Germline assignment: CDR1 SGDLS and CDR2 YYNGEE.

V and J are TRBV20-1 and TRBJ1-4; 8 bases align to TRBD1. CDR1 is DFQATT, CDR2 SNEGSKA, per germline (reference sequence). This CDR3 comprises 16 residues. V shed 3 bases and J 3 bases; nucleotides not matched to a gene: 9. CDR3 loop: CSARAQGGEANEKLFF. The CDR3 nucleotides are TGCAGTGCTAGGGCACAGGGGGGTGAGGCTAATGAAAAACTGTTTTTT.

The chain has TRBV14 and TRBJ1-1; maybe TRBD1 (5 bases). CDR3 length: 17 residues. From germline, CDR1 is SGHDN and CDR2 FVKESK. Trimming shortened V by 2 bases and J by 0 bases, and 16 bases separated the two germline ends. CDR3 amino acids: CASSQLGGTLLNTEAFF. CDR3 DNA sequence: TGTGCCAGCAGCCAACTGGGGGGGACCCTCCTGAACACTGAAGCTTTCTTT.

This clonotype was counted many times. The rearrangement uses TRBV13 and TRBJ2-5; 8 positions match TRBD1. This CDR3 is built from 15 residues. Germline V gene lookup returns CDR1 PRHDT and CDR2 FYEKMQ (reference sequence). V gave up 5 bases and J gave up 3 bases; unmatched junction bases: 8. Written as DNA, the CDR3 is TGTGCCAGCAGCACCCGATCGACAGGGGAAGAGACCCAGTACTTC. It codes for CASSTRSTGEETQYF.

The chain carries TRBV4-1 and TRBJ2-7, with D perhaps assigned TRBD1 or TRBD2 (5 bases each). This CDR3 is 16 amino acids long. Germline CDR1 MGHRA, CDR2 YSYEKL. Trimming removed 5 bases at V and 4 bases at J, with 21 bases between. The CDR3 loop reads CASSTTAPGTPYEQYF. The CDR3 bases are TGCGCCAGCAGCACAACCGCCCCCGGGACCCCTTACGAGCAGTACTTC.

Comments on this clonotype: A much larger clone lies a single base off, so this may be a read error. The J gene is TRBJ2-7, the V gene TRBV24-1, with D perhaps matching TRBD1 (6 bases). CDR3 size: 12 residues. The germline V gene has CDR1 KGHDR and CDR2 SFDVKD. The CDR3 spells CASSSTGLLQYF. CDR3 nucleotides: TGTGCCAGCAGTTCGACAGGTCTTCTGCAGTACTTC.

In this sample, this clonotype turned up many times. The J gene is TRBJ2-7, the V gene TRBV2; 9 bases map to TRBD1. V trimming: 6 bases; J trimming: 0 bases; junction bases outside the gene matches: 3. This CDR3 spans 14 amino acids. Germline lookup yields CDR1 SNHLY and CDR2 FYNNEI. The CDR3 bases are TGTGCCAGCAGCCCGGACAGGGGCTCCTACGAGCAGTACTTC. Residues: CASSPDRGSYEQYF.